These 30 T cell receptor beta chains were sequenced from one sample in a study of post-analysis software for immune sequencing data. Unique molecular identifiers featured in each of the TCR beta cDNA libraries. TCRdb re-called the PCR reads through MiXCR, storing one row per CDR3 protein. The sample includes about 820,000 distinct CDR3 sequences, about 57% seen only once; the top ten take about 4.5%. For these receptors, no antigen is known. Whole-study findings and limits: Elevated frequency relative to controls characterized roughly 5 TRBV segments in patients, TRBV5-6, TRBV5-1 and TRBV20-1 among them.

Sequencing used blood. Receptors originate from a girl between 5 and 17 years old with multiple sclerosis.

This clonotype occurred a few times. The genes are TRBV7-6 and TRBJ2-7, with 11 bases matching TRBD2. The CDR3 totals 16 residues. In germline, CDR1 is SGHVS, CDR2 FNYEAQ. After removal of 1 base from V and 0 bases from J, the junction contained 2 bases not matched to a gene. The chain's CDR3 is CASSLGGTSGSYEQYF. In DNA form, the CDR3 reads TGTGCCAGCAGCTTAGGCGGGACTAGCGGCTCCTACGAGCAGTACTTC.

This clonotype has just a few counts. The rearrangement joins TRBV7-3 to TRBJ2-6; D is possibly TRBD1 (5 bases). Deletions cut 3 bases from V and 2 bases from J, with 5 bases between. The CDR3 is 14 amino acids. CDR1 and CDR2 (germline): SGHTA, FQGTGA. The CDR3 nucleotides are TGTGCCAGCAGCTTCAGGGCTGGGGCCAACGTCCTGACTTTC. Translating gives CASSFRAGANVLTF.

This clonotype appeared a single time. This rearrangement joins TRBV9 to TRBJ2-7; 11 nucleotides line up with TRBD2. The CDR3 loop spans 18 amino acids. The junction had 9 bases not matched to a gene; V was cut back by 0 bases and J by 1 base. Germline values: CDR1 SGDLS, CDR2 YYNGEE. The CDR3 DNA reads as TGTGCCAGCAGCGTAGGTTTAGCGGGAGGGCCAATGTCCTACGAGCAGTACTTC. Its protein is CASSVGLAGGPMSYEQYF.

This clonotype appeared a few times. The rearrangement links TRBV20-1 to TRBJ2-1; 12 nucleotides align to TRBD2. From germline, CDR1 is DFQATT and CDR2 SNEGSKA (reference sequence). Trimming removed 5 bases from V and 9 bases from J; junction bases left unmatched: 11. The CDR3 sequence is 15 residues long. CDR3 sequence (DNA): TGCAGTGCTGGACCCCTAGCGGGGGGGGTGGGTGAGCAGTTCTTC. It translates to CSAGPLAGGVGEQFF.

This chain connects TRBV7-2 to TRBJ1-2, with D tentatively TRBD1 (6 bases). The CDR3 is made up of 15 amino acids. Trimming took off 6 bases at V and 7 bases at J, with 21 bases between the two ends. Germline CDR1 reads SGHTA; CDR2 reads FQGNSA. In DNA form, the CDR3 reads TGTGCCAGCAGTTTCACAAGCGGGGGGCACTCTGGCTACACCTTC. Encoded protein: CASSFTSGGHSGYTF.

The rearrangement joins TRBV7-9 to TRBJ2-5; TRBD1 aligns across 9 bases. Germline values: CDR1 SEHNR, CDR2 FQNEAQ (reference sequence). V lost 3 bases, J lost 2 bases, and 4 bases stayed unmatched. There are 15 residues in the CDR3. The CDR3 sequence is CASSFYRGLQETQYF. The CDR3 nucleotides read TGTGCCAGCAGCTTTTACAGGGGGCTACAAGAGACCCAGTACTTC.

V is TRBV7-2 and J is TRBJ2-5; TRBD1 matches at 8 bases. With V trimmed by 4 bases and J by 11 bases, 12 bases remained unmatched. Germline V gene data show CDR1 as SGHTA and CDR2 as FQGNSA. The CDR3 loop spans 14 amino acids. For the CDR3, the DNA is TGTGCCAGCAGCTCCTCACCAGACAGGGGTGAGCAGTACTTC. This encodes CASSSSPDRGEQYF.

This clonotype has a single count. J is TRBJ1-5 and V is TRBV20-1; D gene unclear. CDR1 is DFQATT and CDR2 is SNEGSKA in the germline V gene (reference sequence). Trimming took off 0 bases at V and 2 bases at J, with 8 bases between the two ends. This CDR3 has 14 amino acids. The CDR3 sequence: CSARDRQGNQPQHF. The CDR3 DNA is TGCAGTGCTAGAGATCGGCAGGGCAATCAGCCCCAGCATTTT.

The chain uses TRBV7-8 and TRBJ1-2; the D gene is possibly TRBD1 (5 bases). This CDR3 is built from 13 residues. Germline CDR1 and CDR2: SGHVS and FQNEAQ. Trimming pared 5 bases from V and 7 bases from J, leaving 14 bases between. The CDR3 here is CASSERRQGGYTF. CDR3 DNA: TGTGCCAGCAGCGAGAGACGTCAGGGTGGCTACACCTTC.

This clonotype was counted a few times. The CDR3 sequence is CSVWKGLAGEQETQYF. DNA for the CDR3: TGCAGCGTCTGGAAGGGACTAGCGGGAGAGCAAGAGACCCAGTACTTC. The chain carries TRBV29-1 and TRBJ2-5; 14 bases match TRBD2. There are 16 residues in the CDR3. The junction had 8 bases not matched to a gene; V was cut back by 6 bases and J by 2 bases. Germline V gene sequence: CDR1 SQVTM, CDR2 ANQGSEA.

This clonotype has more than one count but fewer than ten. This rearrangement joins TRBV5-1 to TRBJ2-7; 8 bases map to TRBD1. V lost 4 bases, J lost 0 bases, and 3 bases stayed unmatched. The CDR3 is 14 amino acids. Germline assignment: CDR1 SGHRS and CDR2 YFSETQ. The CDR3: CASSMDRASYEQYF. The CDR3 DNA sequence: TGCGCCAGCAGCATGGACAGGGCCTCCTACGAGCAGTACTTC.

The chain is built from TRBV4-2 and TRBJ2-5; no clear D gene. The DNA end is a closer match to TRBJ2-7, so the J assignment may be wrong. The germline gives CDR1 LGHNA, CDR2 YNFKEQ. CDR3 length: 13 amino acids. CDR3 nucleotide sequence: TGTGCCAGCAGCCAAGCCGGGTACAACGAGCAGTACTTC. Translation: CASSQAGYNEQYF.

The V and J genes are TRBV20-1 and TRBJ1-5; D gene uncertain. Germline CDR1 reads DFQATT; CDR2 reads SNEGSKA (reference sequence). Trimming left V 2 bases short and J 3 bases short, with 5 bases between. This CDR3 is 12 amino acids long. The CDR3 DNA reads TGCAGTGCTAGACCCCCCAATCAGCCCCAGCATTTT. As protein: CSARPPNQPQHF.

The V call is TRBV20-1, the J call TRBJ2-7; 12 bases are a match to TRBD2. Germline V CDR1 and CDR2: DFQATT, SNEGSKA (reference sequence). The CDR3 covers 15 residues. V shed 1 base, J shed 4 bases, and the junction held 5 bases outside the gene matches. CDR3 DNA sequence: TGCAGTGCTAGAGCGACTAGCGGGGGAGGTTACGAGCAGTACTTC. It encodes CSARATSGGGYEQYF.

This clonotype was observed many times. J is TRBJ2-7 and V is TRBV5-1; D is possibly TRBD2 (5 bases). CDR1 SGHRS and CDR2 YFSETQ come from the germline V gene. V lost 0 bases, J lost 9 bases, and 10 bases lay in between. The CDR3 is 12 residues long. This CDR3 is CASSLADGGQYF. The CDR3 DNA reads as TGCGCCAGCAGCTTGGCCGACGGAGGGCAGTACTTC.

V is TRBV5-1 and J is TRBJ2-7; TRBD1 matches at 9 bases. CDR3 length: 20 amino acids. V was pared by 4 bases and J by 4 bases, with 24 bases of the junction left unmatched. Germline values: CDR1 SGHRS, CDR2 YFSETQ. For the CDR3, the DNA is TGCGCCAGCAGCGGATATTTCGACCGGGACAGGGACCTAGTTAGATACGAGCAGTACTTC. It codes for CASSGYFDRDRDLVRYEQYF.

This clonotype was detected only once. V and J are TRBV5-1 and TRBJ2-2; D is unresolved. The CDR3 is made up of 14 amino acids. V lost 4 bases to trimming and J lost 5 bases, with 12 bases between them. Germline CDR1 is SGHRS and CDR2 is YFSETQ. The CDR3 DNA reads TGCGCCAGCAGCATTACGGGTTATACCGGGGAGCTGTTTTTT. Encoded protein: CASSITGYTGELFF.

The chain uses TRBV5-1 and TRBJ1-1, with unresolved D. The CDR3 has 15 residues. Trimming pared 0 bases from V and 0 bases from J, leaving 9 bases between. Germline-derived CDR1 and CDR2 are SGHRS and YFSETQ. Here the CDR3 reads CASSLAGKLNTEAFF. CDR3 DNA: TGCGCCAGCAGCTTGGCTGGAAAATTGAACACTGAAGCTTTCTTT.

This clonotype turned up a few times. This sequence joins TRBV6-5 and TRBJ2-4; D not certain. The CDR3 extends over 16 amino acids. CDR1 is MNHEY and CDR2 is SVGAGI in the germline V gene. This CDR3 is CTKPQLGFLAKNIQYF. CDR3 coding DNA: TGTACCAAACCCCAGTTAGGGTTCCTAGCCAAAAACATTCAGTACTTC.

This sequence joins TRBV29-1 and TRBJ2-1; D is undetermined. The CDR3 has 14 residues. In germline, CDR1 is SQVTM, CDR2 ANQGSEA. V was clipped by 3 bases and J by 6 bases, with 15 bases between them. The CDR3 spells CSVDGYPSSNEQFF. In DNA form, the CDR3 reads TGCAGCGTTGATGGTTACCCCTCGAGCAATGAGCAGTTCTTC.

V is TRBV20-1 and J is TRBJ2-5; D is unclear. The CDR3 runs 12 residues. Germline loops: CDR1 DFQATT, CDR2 SNEGSKA (reference sequence). The V gene lost 3 bases and the J gene lost 5 bases, with 10 bases spanning the gap. The CDR3 loop is CSASYGLETQYF. As DNA, the CDR3 is TGCAGTGCTAGTTACGGGTTGGAGACCCAGTACTTC.

The chain has TRBV5-1 and TRBJ2-7, with 10 positions matching TRBD2. CDR1 SGHRS and CDR2 YFSETQ come from the germline V gene. This CDR3 comprises 15 residues. Germline trimming cut 4 bases from V and 0 bases from J; bases unmatched to any gene: 4. The CDR3 region is CASSVGTSDSYEQYF. CDR3 DNA: TGCGCCAGCAGCGTCGGGACTAGCGACTCCTACGAGCAGTACTTC.

The chain joins TRBV20-1 to TRBJ2-5; TRBD2 matches 8 bases. The better agreement between TRBJ2-7 and the DNA end casts doubt on the J call. The CDR3 totals 12 residues. Looked up from germline, CDR1 is DFQATT and CDR2 is SNEGSKA (reference sequence). The DNA for the CDR3 is TGCAGTGCATCGGGACTAGTCTACGAGCAGTACTTC. This sequence encodes CSASGLVYEQYF.

This clonotype occurred once. The chain employs TRBV7-2 and TRBJ2-5, with D perhaps being TRBD1 or TRBD2 (5 bases each). Germline CDR1 and CDR2: SGHTA and FQGNSA. Between the trimmed V and J ends, which lost 4 bases and 0 bases, there was a span of 12 bases. The CDR3 is made up of 15 amino acids. In nucleotides, the CDR3 is TGTGCCAGCAGCTACGGGACGGCCCACCAAGAGACCCAGTACTTC. It encodes CASSYGTAHQETQYF.

The chain couples TRBV5-1 to TRBJ2-3; TRBD1 agrees at 8 bases. CDR3 length equals 16 residues. Germline V gene sequence: CDR1 SGHRS, CDR2 YFSETQ. V was clipped by 4 bases and J by 4 bases; unmatched bases: 11. The CDR3 coding sequence is TGCGCCAGCAGCCCACGGACAGGGTACGACTCAGATACGCAGTATTTT. This encodes CASSPRTGYDSDTQYF.

The chain carries TRBV11-3 and TRBJ2-7, with D possibly matching TRBD2 (5 bases). Looked up from germline, CDR1 is SGHNT and CDR2 is YENEEA. The CDR3 runs to 15 residues. The V end was cut by 0 bases, the J end by 2 bases, with 11 bases between. The CDR3: CASSLDRRIPYEQYF. The CDR3 bases are TGTGCCAGCAGCTTAGATCGGAGGATTCCCTACGAGCAGTACTTC. Full variable domain (rest looked up from reference TRBV11-3 and TRBJ2-7): EAGVVQSPRYKIIEKKQPVAFWCNPISGHNTLYWYLQNLGQGPELLIRYENEEAVDDSQLPKDRFSAERLKGVDSTLKIQPAELGDSAVYLCASSLDRRIPYEQYFGPGTRLTVT.

The chain combines TRBV7-9 with TRBJ2-5; D is tentatively TRBD1 or TRBD2 (5 bases each). The tail of the sequence fits TRBJ2-7 better, so the J call may be wrong. This CDR3 comprises 13 residues. CDR1 is SEHNR and CDR2 is FQNEAQ in the germline V gene (reference sequence). The CDR3 DNA reads as TGTGCCAGCAGCTTACGGGACCTGGACGAGCAGTACTTC. Translating it yields CASSLRDLDEQYF.

The rearrangement uses TRBV5-1 and TRBJ2-1, with 7 bases that match TRBD1. The CDR3 loop spans 16 amino acids. The trim removed 0 bases at V and 0 bases at J, leaving 3 bases unmatched. Germline CDR1 is SGHRS and CDR2 is YFSETQ. The CDR3 coding sequence is TGCGCCAGCAGCTTGGGGGACAGAATCTCCTACAATGAGCAGTTCTTC. Translating it yields CASSLGDRISYNEQFF.

V usage is TRBV15 and J usage is TRBJ2-7, with TRBD1 matching over 9 bases. CDR3 length: 16 residues. V lost 1 base to trimming and J lost 3 bases; unmatched junction nucleotides: 7. CDR1 LNHNV and CDR2 YYDKDF come from the germline V gene (reference sequence). The CDR3 region has the DNA TGTGCCACCAGCAGAGGGGACAGGGTGAAGCGCTACGAGCAGTACTTC. Translation: CATSRGDRVKRYEQYF. The complete variable domain, with remaining parts taken from reference TRBV15 and TRBJ2-7, reads DAMVIQNPRYQVTQFGKPVTLSCSQTLNHNVMYWYQQKSSQAPKLLFHYYDKDFNNEADTPDNFQSRRPNTSFCFLDIRSPGLGDTAMYLCATSRGDRVKRYEQYFGPGTRLTVT.

This clonotype was observed a handful of times. The CDR3 sequence is CSARKVETQYF. CDR3 sequence (DNA): TGCAGTGCCCGCAAGGTTGAGACCCAGTACTTC. The gene calls are TRBV20-1 and TRBJ2-5; no firm D call. Germline lookup yields CDR1 DFQATT and CDR2 SNEGSKA (reference sequence). The CDR3 covers 11 residues. Trimming left V 6 bases short and J 5 bases short, with 10 bases between.